This T cell receptor beta chain appears in the sequencing data of a study of cytomegalovirus exposure and HLA in healthy donors. Findings and caveats of the study: Specificity for CMV antigens was confirmed in vitro for a few of the CMV-associated chains.

Note on this clone: Its antigen is unknown.

TCRdb keeps only in-frame clones here, not all; method: immunoSEQ multiplex PCR. The sample shows over 200,000 clones, around 90% of them seen only once. The receptor was isolated from a woman aged 18-29 years in good health and CMV-seronegative. Sequenced input: PBMCs.

CDR3 loop: CASSAKSGDRGNIQYF. DNA of the CDR3: TGTGCCAGCAGTGCCAAATCAGGGGACAGGGGAAACATTCAGTACTTC. This rearrangement joins TRBV6-1 to TRBJ2-4; 10 nucleotides agree with TRBD1. Per germline, CDR1 MNHNS and CDR2 SASEGT. J gave up 6 bases and V 4 bases, and 9 bases lay outside the gene matches. The CDR3 sequence is 16 residues long.